The 15 T cell receptor beta chains reported below all come from one sample, sequenced in a study of cytomegalovirus exposure and HLA in healthy donors. The PCR was carried out with 60 Vbeta primers and 13 Jbeta primers. Profiled with immunoSEQ multiplex PCR; TCRdb holds only in-frame clones, not every one. The sample consists of fewer than 140,000 clones, 70% to 75% of them appearing once. The source material was PBMCs. These receptors were obtained from a female donor in good health and CMV-seronegative.

This clone was seen once. The CDR3 protein is CASSQAVSYEQYF. The CDR3 nucleotides read TGTGCCAGCAGTCAAGCGGTTTCCTACGAGCAGTACTTC. V and J are TRBV6-5 and TRBJ2-7, with D possibly matching TRBD2 (5 bases). V lost 5 bases and J lost 1, with 9 bases in between. The CDR3 spans 13 residues. Germline loops: CDR1 MNHEY, CDR2 SVGAGI.

This chain links TRBV7-2 with TRBJ2-1, with D unresolved. The V gene's germline CDR1 is SGHTA and CDR2 FQGNSA. The CDR3 contains 15 residues. Trimming cost V 1 base and J 0 bases, with 7 bases left between them. The CDR3 here is CASSLDLNSYNEQFF. CDR3 DNA: TGTGCCAGCAGCTTAGACTTGAACTCCTACAATGAGCAGTTCTTC.

In its sample, this clone was seen a few times. This chain connects TRBV29-1 to TRBJ2-1, with TRBD2 matching 9 bases. Per the germline V gene, CDR1 is SQVTM and CDR2 is ANQGSEA. CDR3 length: 15 residues. The V and J ends lost 1 base and 8 bases, in that order; junction bases with no gene match: 9. CDR3 DNA: TGCAGCGTTGAAGGGTTTGCGGGAGGGAGGGATGAGCAGTTCTTC. Protein: CSVEGFAGGRDEQFF.

In its sample, this clone was seen once. The V gene is TRBV28, the J gene TRBJ2-2; D gene uncertain. Germline V gene sequence: CDR1 MDHEN, CDR2 SYDVKM. The CDR3 consists of 13 residues. Trimming stripped 7 bases from V and 4 bases from J, with 10 bases between. DNA of the CDR3: TGTGCCAGCATTTCGGGTCTCACCGGGGAGCTGTTTTTT. It translates to CASISGLTGELFF.

This clone was counted a few times. Distinct nucleotide sequences in the sample also encode this CDR3. The genes are TRBV30 and TRBJ1-2; D remains unclear. The length of the CDR3 is 14 residues. The germline V gene encodes CDR1 GTSNPN and CDR2 SVGIG (reference sequence). V lost 0 bases and J lost 2, with 10 bases in between. This CDR3 reads CAWSVLGRNYGYTF. The CDR3 nucleotides read TGTGCCTGGAGTGTTCTGGGCCGCAACTATGGCTACACCTTC.

This chain connects TRBV5-5 to TRBJ1-1, with unresolved D. This CDR3 contains 13 residues. Germline V gene sequence: CDR1 SGHKS, CDR2 YYEKEE (reference sequence). Trimming took 0 bases from V and 5 from J, leaving 8 bases between them. The CDR3, as DNA: TGTGCCAGCAGCTTGGTCCGGGTAACTGAAGCTTTCTTT. It codes for CASSLVRVTEAFF.

This clone came up a few times. The V gene is TRBV27, the J gene TRBJ2-3, with D tentatively TRBD2 (6 bases). Germline CDR1 and CDR2: MNHEY and SMNVEV (reference sequence). The V end was cut by 0 bases, the J end by 2 bases, with 12 bases between. The CDR3 length is 16 residues. The CDR3 bases are TGTGCCAGCAGTTTATCGGGACTCTTTTACACAGATACGCAGTATTTT. It is translated as CASSLSGLFYTDTQYF.

This chain joins TRBV2 and TRBJ2-7; 10 bases map to TRBD2. V lost 4 bases, J lost 7 bases, and 7 bases stayed unmatched. This CDR3 is 14 amino acids long. Germline CDR1 reads SNHLY; CDR2 reads FYNNEI. CDR3 sequence reads: CASSALAGVSEQYF. The CDR3 bases are TGTGCCAGCAGTGCCCTAGCGGGGGTTTCGGAGCAGTACTTC.

The chain has TRBV6-1 and TRBJ2-5, with TRBD1 as a possible D gene (5 bases). This CDR3 comprises 14 residues. The germline V and J ends were trimmed by 1 base and 5 bases, with 11 bases remaining between them. The germline V gene encodes CDR1 MNHNS and CDR2 SASEGT. In nucleotides, the CDR3 is TGTGCCAGCAGTGAAGGAAGGGGTGGGGAGACCCAGTACTTC. This encodes CASSEGRGGETQYF.

The chain is built from TRBV9 and TRBJ2-2; D possibly corresponds to TRBD2 (5 bases). The V gene's germline CDR1 is SGDLS and CDR2 YYNGEE. The CDR3 covers 19 residues. Trimming removed 7 bases from V and 3 bases from J, with 28 bases in between. The CDR3 DNA follows: TGTGCCAGCTACCCCCCGCCAGAGGGCCTTAGGAAGGACACCGGGGAGCTGTTTTTT. Its translation: CASYPPPEGLRKDTGELFF.

About this clone itself: The same CDR3 arises from other DNA sequences in this sample as well. The V and J genes are TRBV5-1 and TRBJ2-5; possible D gene TRBD1, 5 bases. V was clipped by 0 bases and J by 5 bases, with 5 bases between them. The CDR3 runs 12 residues. CDR1 SGHRS and CDR2 YFSETQ come from the germline V gene. The CDR3 region is CASSLAGETQYF. DNA of the CDR3: TGCGCCAGCAGCTTGGCAGGGGAGACCCAGTACTTC.

The J gene is TRBJ2-7, the V gene TRBV11-2; 8 positions match TRBD2. With 6 bases clipped from V and 4 bases from J, the junction kept 5 bases outside the gene matches. CDR1 is SGHAT, CDR2 FQNNGV, per germline. This CDR3 is built from 13 residues. As DNA, the CDR3 is TGTGCCAGCAGGAGCGGGAGAGGATACGAGCAGTACTTC. This encodes CASRSGRGYEQYF.

This clone was seen more than once but under ten times. V gene TRBV6-6 combines with J gene TRBJ2-2, with TRBD1 matching 10 bases. The germline V gene encodes CDR1 MNHNY and CDR2 SVGAGI (reference sequence). V lost 8 bases, J lost 3 bases, and 3 bases stayed unmatched. This CDR3 spans 14 amino acids. DNA of the CDR3: TGTGCCAGCGCCGGGACAGGGGACACCGGGGAGCTGTTTTTT. Residues: CASAGTGDTGELFF.

This chain connects TRBV4-2 to TRBJ1-1, with 7 bases that match TRBD1. The CDR3 contains 15 residues. Germline-derived CDR1 and CDR2 are LGHNA and YNFKEQ. Trimming at V came to 0 bases and at J to 3 bases, leaving 4 bases not matched to a gene. The DNA of the CDR3 is TGTGCCAGCAGCCAAGAGGAGGGGGCGGACACTGAAGCTTTCTTT. Its translation is CASSQEEGADTEAFF.

The chain carries TRBV5-4 and TRBJ2-7, with TRBD2 matching over 11 bases. Germline lookup yields CDR1 SGHNT and CDR2 YYREEE (reference sequence). Unmatched junction bases numbered 5, after V lost 5 bases and J lost 7 bases. The CDR3 has 13 residues. CDR3 residues: CASSRLAGREQYF. The CDR3 coding sequence is TGTGCCAGCAGTCGACTAGCGGGACGGGAGCAGTACTTC.